A selection of T cell receptor beta chains follows, all from one sample in a study of sequential checkpoint blockade in melanoma. Sequencing used immunoSEQ multiplex PCR; TCRdb keeps in-frame clones, though not all of them. The sample consists of some 30,000 clones, approximately 88% of them appearing once. The starting material was CD8+ T cells sorted from blood (inferred from file names), obtained from a patient given nivolumab and ipilimumab in sequence. These receptors originate from a human donor with melanoma. CDR3s include the opening cysteine and the closing phenylalanine or tryptophan. D genes are given only for firm matches. Clone size is not always given. Where it is, it says once, few, many or a class for expanded clones.

J | size | D | V | DNA | CDR3
TRBJ1-2 | . | TRBD1 | TRBV10-3 | TGTGCCATCAGTGAGCCAACGGGACAGTATGGAGGCTACACCTTC | CAISEPTGQYGGYTF
TRBJ1-5 | . | TRBD1 | TRBV6-5 | TGTGCCAGCAGTTATGGGACAGGCGGCAATCAGCCCCAGCATTTT | CASSYGTGGNQPQHF
TRBJ2-7 | . | TRBD1 | TRBV6-6 | TGTGCCAGCAGTAGCAACAGGGGGCCATTCTACGAGCAGTACTTC | CASSSNRGPFYEQYF
TRBJ1-4 | . | . | TRBV28 | TGTGCCAGCGCAGGGTTAATGAAAAAACTGTTTTTT | CASAGLMKKLFF
TRBJ2-5 | . | TRBD1 | TRBV28 | TGTGCCAGCAGTTCGTACGACAGGGTAGAGACCCAGTACTTC | CASSSYDRVETQYF
TRBJ2-2 | few | . | TRBV6-5 | TGTGCCAGCAGTACAGGGACGGAAAGCACCGGGGAGCTGTTTTTT | CASSTGTESTGELFF
TRBJ2-5 | few | TRBD2 | TRBV15 | TGTGCCACCAGTAAGAGCGGGATCGGTGAGACCCAGTACTTC | CATSKSGIGETQYF
TRBJ2-1 | . | . | TRBV21-1 | TGTGCCAGCAGCAACCACCCAACAGGGAACGGTTACAATGAGCAGTTCTTC | CASSNHPTGNGYNEQFF
TRBJ2-1 | . | . | TRBV29-1 | TGCAGCGTCGGAGACAGTTACAATGAGCAGTTCTTC | CSVGDSYNEQFF
TRBJ1-1 | . | . | TRBV11-2 | TGTGCCAGCAGCCCGGGTAGTGAAGCTTTCTTT | CASSPGSEAFF
TRBJ2-2 | . | TRBD1 | TRBV11-3 | TGTGCCAGCAGCTTAGGGGAAAGGGGGCCGGACACCGGGGAGCTGTTTTTT | CASSLGERGPDTGELFF
TRBJ2-1 | few | TRBD2 | TRBV6-4 | TGTGCCAGCAGTGCCAGCAGTGGGACTAGCAATGAGCAGTTCTTC | CASSASSGTSNEQFF
TRBJ2-1 | . | . | TRBV6-4 | TGTGCCAGCAGTGACTCAGGAGAAAGCTCTGAGCAGTTCTTC | CASSDSGESSEQFF
TRBJ1-2 | . | TRBD1 | TRBV14 | TGTGCCAGCAGCCAAGTGAGAGGCAGGGGGCAGGTCTACACCTTC | CASSQVRGRGQVYTF
TRBJ2-7 | . | TRBD2 | TRBV27 | TGTGCCAGCAGTTCAACGGGGGGAGGGGTCTACGAGCAGTACTTC | CASSSTGGGVYEQYF
TRBJ1-5 | . | . | TRBV19 | TGTGCCAGTAGTGTCGAGGACAGTTCCAATCAGCCCCAGCATTTT | CASSVEDSSNQPQHF
TRBJ2-5 | . | TRBD2 | TRBV10-1 | TGCGCCAGCAGTACAACGTTTACTAGCGGGGGAGGGACCCAGTACTTC | CASSTTFTSGGGTQYF
TRBJ2-7 | . | TRBD1 | TRBV2 | TGTGCCAGCAGACCCCGGGACAGGGGGCCAGGCGAGCAGTACTTC | CASRPRDRGPGEQYF
TRBJ1-1 | . | . | TRBV5-4 | TGTGCCAGCAGCTTCAGTGGGAGCCCCACGGCGGCTTTCTTT | CASSFSGSPTAAFF
TRBJ2-7 | . | . | TRBV14 | TGTGCCAGCAGCCAAGACGAGGGTCTTACCTACGAGCAGTACTTC | CASSQDEGLTYEQYF
TRBJ1-4 | once | TRBD1 | TRBV4-3 | TGCGCCAGCAGCCAAGCAGGGACAGACAATGAAAAACTGTTTTTT | CASSQAGTDNEKLFF
TRBJ2-1 | . | . | TRBV19 | TGTGCCAGTAGTATATATGCGGGACACAATGAGCAGTTCTTC | CASSIYAGHNEQFF
TRBJ2-3 | . | . | TRBV11-2 | TGTGCCAGCAGTTACAAACAGCAGTACACAGATACGCAGTATTTT | CASSYKQQYTDTQYF
TRBJ2-7 | . | . | TRBV5-5 | TGTGCCAGCAGCTTGGCCGTACAGATCTACGAGCAGTACTTC | CASSLAVQIYEQYF
TRBJ2-3 | once | TRBD2 | TRBV2 | TGTGCCAGCAGCGGGACTAGCGGGGGCCTTACACAGTTGGATACGCAGTATTTT | CASSGTSGGLTQLDTQYF
TRBJ2-7 | . | TRBD2 | TRBV7-8 | TGTGCCAGCAGCTTGGGGACTAGCGGCGGTAGGCACGAGCAGTACTTC | CASSLGTSGGRHEQYF
TRBJ1-2 | . | . | TRBV20-1 | TGCAGTGCTACGGGGGAGGGCTACACCTTC | CSATGEGYTF
TRBJ2-1 | . | . | TRBV29-1 | TGCAGCGCGGGGTATTCCGGGGATGAGCAGTTCTTC | CSAGYSGDEQFF
TRBJ1-6 | . | . | TRBV7-9 | TGTGCCAGCAGCTTAGGGGGGGAATCTGGAGTGGGAAATTCACCCCTCCACTTT | CASSLGGESGVGNSPLHF
TRBJ1-2 | once | TRBD1 | TRBV4-1 | TGCGCCAGCAGCCTTCAAGGACAGGCGCCCTATGGCTACACCTTC | CASSLQGQAPYGYTF
TRBJ2-3 | . | TRBD2 | TRBV9 | TGTGCCAGCAGCGTAGGGCGGGGGGGCGCAAATACGCAGTATTTT | CASSVGRGGANTQYF
TRBJ2-3 | . | . | TRBV9 | TGTGCCAGCAGCGTACAGGGCCACCCCACAGATACGCAGTATTTT | CASSVQGHPTDTQYF
TRBJ1-2 | . | . | TRBV4-1 | TGCGCCAGCAGCCTCCTAAAGGGAGGTAGTTATGGCTACACCTTC | CASSLLKGGSYGYTF
TRBJ2-2 | . | . | TRBV27 | TGTGCCAGCAGTTTATCCGGGACCGGGGAGCTGTTTTTT | CASSLSGTGELFF
TRBJ2-7 | . | TRBD1 | TRBV5-1 | TGCGCCAGCAGCCCCCACGGACAGGCCACCTACGAGCAGTACTTC | CASSPHGQATYEQYF
TRBJ2-7 | . | TRBD2 | TRBV15 | TGTGCCACCAGCAGTGGGACTAGCGGGAAGACCTCCTACGAGCAGTACTTC | CATSSGTSGKTSYEQYF
TRBJ2-7 | . | . | TRBV9 | TGTGCCAGCAGCCCCTCGGCAGGGGGGTACGAGCAGTACTTC | CASSPSAGGYEQYF
TRBJ2-7 | few | . | TRBV7-9 | TGTGCCAGCAGCTCACCCCTTAGCGGCGAGCAGTACTTC | CASSSPLSGEQYF
TRBJ2-5 | . | . | TRBV28 | TGTGCCAGCAGAACAGCTAATTCCCAAGAGACCCAGTACTTC | CASRTANSQETQYF
TRBJ2-5 | . | TRBD1 | TRBV28 | TGTGCCAGCAGTCCCGGGACAGAAGAGACCCAGTACTTC | CASSPGTEETQYF
TRBJ2-3 | . | . | TRBV4-1 | TGCGCCAGCAGCCCCATGGAGGCTCCCGAGATTGATACGCAGTATTTT | CASSPMEAPEIDTQYF
TRBJ1-1 | . | . | TRBV5-4 | TGTGCCAGCAGCTTGAGCGAGTTGAACACTGAAGCTTTCTTT | CASSLSELNTEAFF
TRBJ2-6 | few | TRBD2 | TRBV6-5 | TGTGCCAGCAGTAGCGGGAAATCTGGGGCCAACGTCCTGACTTTC | CASSSGKSGANVLTF
TRBJ2-1 | . | TRBD2 | TRBV29-1 | TGCAGCGTTCTGACTAGCGGGAGGGTCAATGAGCAGTTCTTC | CSVLTSGRVNEQFF
TRBJ2-7 | . | TRBD2 | TRBV11-2 | TGTGCCAGCAGCACCTCGAGACTAGCGGGAGCGGAAATACTCTACGAGCAGTACTTC | CASSTSRLAGAEILYEQYF
TRBJ2-1 | . | TRBD2 | TRBV5-1 | TGCGCCAGCAGCTTGGCTAGCGGAAATGAGCAGTTCTTC | CASSLASGNEQFF